Following are 32 T cell receptor beta chains from one sample sequenced in a study of CD8 T cells in ankylosing spondylitis. From the 5' RACE reads, TCRdb called clonotypes with MiXCR, one entry per CDR3 protein. The sample carries about 160,000 distinct CDR3 sequences, 8.5% to 10% recorded once. Sequencing input: blood, either unsorted or a sorted T cell fraction (not recorded which). These receptors originate from a female donor with ankylosing spondylitis or in good health (not recorded which).

Ten or more counts support this clonotype. The chain links TRBV9 to TRBJ1-4, with D perhaps matching TRBD1 (5 bases). The CDR3 extends over 15 amino acids. Germline V gives CDR1 SGDLS, CDR2 YYNGEE. V gave up 4 bases and J gave up 0 bases, with 10 bases separating them. CDR3 sequence: CASSPSGSTNEKLFF. The CDR3 DNA reads as TGTGCCAGCAGCCCGTCAGGGTCAACTAATGAAAAACTGTTTTTT. The variable domain in full, completed from reference TRBV9 and TRBJ1-4, reads DSGVTQTPKHLITATGQRVTLRCSPRSGDLSVYWYQQSLDQGLQFLIQYYNGEERAKGNILERFSAQQFPDLHSELNLSSLELGDSALYFCASSPSGSTNEKLFFGSGTQLSVL.

This chain links TRBV12-3 or TRBV12-4 with TRBJ2-1, with 7 bases that match TRBD1. CDR3 size: 16 residues. V lost 2 bases and J lost 0; bases outside the gene matches: 4. CDR3 DNA sequence: TGTGCCAGCAGTTTACCCGGGACAGCCTCCTACAATGAGCAGTTCTTC. Translating it yields CASSLPGTASYNEQFF.

This clonotype was seen a handful of times. The chain recombines TRBV5-6 with TRBJ2-3; 8 bases match TRBD2. This CDR3 spans 16 amino acids. The trim removed 2 bases at V and 4 bases at J, leaving 9 bases unmatched. The germline V gene encodes CDR1 SGHDT and CDR2 YYEEEE. The CDR3 sequence is CASSLIPGGRADTQYF. CDR3 nucleotide sequence: TGTGCCAGCAGCTTAATTCCGGGAGGGAGGGCAGATACGCAGTATTTT.

This clonotype has ten or more counts. CDR3 in amino acids: CASRGVRGGYTF. CDR3 DNA sequence: TGTGCCAGCAGGGGGGTCCGAGGTGGCTACACCTTC. V and J are TRBV12-3 or TRBV12-4 and TRBJ1-2; TRBD1 is a possible D gene (5 bases). The CDR3 length is 12 residues. The ends were cut back, 6 bases at V and 7 bases at J, with 12 bases in the middle.

Ten or more counts support this clonotype. The chain is built from TRBV2 and TRBJ2-3; 13 bases are shared with TRBD2. CDR3 length: 16 amino acids. V lost 4 bases and J lost 6; bases outside the gene matches: 7. Germline CDR1 reads SNHLY; CDR2 reads FYNNEI. The CDR3 is CASSVQTSGRRDTQYF. The CDR3 DNA is TGTGCCAGCAGTGTTCAGACTAGCGGGAGGAGGGATACGCAGTATTTT.

This chain connects TRBV7-2 to TRBJ1-1; TRBD1 aligns across 10 bases. Germline CDR1 and CDR2: SGHTA and FQGNSA. Trimming at V came to 5 bases and at J to 5 bases, leaving 5 bases not matched to a gene. This CDR3 is built from 14 residues. CDR3 residues: CASSPDRGQTEAFF. The CDR3 DNA is TGTGCCAGCAGCCCCGACAGGGGGCAGACTGAAGCTTTCTTT.

Many counts were recorded for this clonotype. The V and J genes are TRBV29-1 and TRBJ2-7, with TRBD1 matching over 7 bases. The CDR3 contains 13 residues. The V segment lost 3 bases and the J segment 2 bases; nucleotides outside the gene matches: 4. Germline V gene data show CDR1 as SQVTM and CDR2 as ANQGSEA. DNA for the CDR3: TGCAGCGTTGAGACAGGGAAGCCCTACGAGCAGTACTTC. Translation gives CSVETGKPYEQYF.

Only a few counts were recorded for this clonotype. V is TRBV4-3 and J is TRBJ2-7; 11 nucleotides align to TRBD1. The germline V gene encodes CDR1 LGHNA and CDR2 YSLEER. The CDR3 spans 15 residues. V shed 4 bases and J 2 bases; nucleotides not matched to a gene: 4. Here the CDR3 reads CASSPGQGGTYEQYF. Written as DNA, the CDR3 is TGCGCCAGCAGCCCGGGACAGGGGGGGACCTACGAGCAGTACTTC.

This clonotype was observed at least ten times. This chain uses TRBV4-3 with TRBJ1-3; D ambiguous. The V gene's germline CDR1 is LGHNA and CDR2 YSLEER. The CDR3 runs to 13 residues. With 0 bases removed from V and 4 bases from J, the gap between germline ends came to 4 bases. The CDR3 sequence is CASSQDQGNTIYF. In nucleotides, the CDR3 is TGCGCCAGCAGCCAAGATCAAGGAAACACCATATATTTT.

This sequence joins TRBV4-3 and TRBJ2-1; 11 nucleotides agree with TRBD2. Trimming at V came to 0 bases and at J to 1 base, leaving 5 bases not matched to a gene. The CDR3 totals 18 residues. Germline loops: CDR1 LGHNA, CDR2 YSLEER. The CDR3: CASSQDSSGRLSYNEQFF. For the CDR3, the DNA is TGCGCCAGCAGCCAAGATTCTAGCGGGAGGCTTTCCTACAATGAGCAGTTCTTC.

This clonotype was recorded a few times. The rearrangement uses TRBV5-1 and TRBJ1-1; D is perhaps TRBD1 (5 bases). The CDR3 runs 20 residues. The V end lost 0 bases, the J end lost 0 bases, and 24 bases lay between the germline ends. Germline V gene data show CDR1 as SGHRS and CDR2 as YFSETQ. As DNA, the CDR3 is TGCGCCAGCAGCTTGGCCAAAATCACAGGAGTCCTTAACATGAACACTGAAGCTTTCTTT. It codes for CASSLAKITGVLNMNTEAFF. The complete variable domain, with remaining parts taken from reference TRBV5-1 and TRBJ1-1, reads KAGVTQTPRYLIKTRGQQVTLSCSPISGHRSVSWYQQTPGQGLQFLFEYFSETQRNKGNFPGRFSGRQFSNSRSEMNVSTLELGDSALYLCASSLAKITGVLNMNTEAFFGQGTRLTVV.

This clonotype occurred many times. This sequence joins TRBV28 and TRBJ2-7, with TRBD2 matching 7 bases. J was trimmed by 12 bases and V by 4 bases; bases with no gene match: 27. Germline lookup yields CDR1 MDHEN and CDR2 SYDVKM. CDR3 length equals 18 residues. CDR3 nucleotides: TGTGCCAGCAGTTCGGTCCGGCGGGAGCTTCCTTCTCTTTACGCGGGGTACTTC. Translating it yields CASSSVRRELPSLYAGYF.

This clonotype came up many times. V is TRBV7-2 and J is TRBJ2-1; TRBD2 agrees at 11 bases. Unmatched junction bases numbered 8, after V lost 6 bases and J lost 7 bases. The CDR3 consists of 15 residues. The germline V gene encodes CDR1 SGHTA and CDR2 FQGNSA. The CDR3 reads CASSQTSGSKNEQFF. CDR3 in DNA: TGTGCCAGCAGTCAAACTAGCGGGAGTAAGAATGAGCAGTTCTTC.

This clonotype was seen a few times. The genes are TRBV12-3 or TRBV12-4 and TRBJ1-5, with 8 bases lining up with TRBD1. Unmatched junction bases numbered 5, after V lost 5 bases and J lost 8 bases. The CDR3 length is 13 residues. In DNA form, the CDR3 reads TGTGCCAGCAGTCCTAACAGGGGGGAGCCCCAGCATTTT. Residues: CASSPNRGEPQHF.

The chain joins TRBV19 to TRBJ1-1; D gene uncertain. Per the germline V gene, CDR1 is LNHDA and CDR2 is SQIVND (reference sequence). There are 15 residues in the CDR3. V lost 4 bases, J lost 0 bases, and 12 bases lay in between. The CDR3 DNA reads TGTGCCAGTAGTACCCACGGGAGCTTGAACACTGAAGCTTTCTTT. Translated: CASSTHGSLNTEAFF. Full variable domain (missing parts from reference TRBV19 and TRBJ1-1): DGGITQSPKYLFRKEGQNVTLSCEQNLNHDAMYWYRQDPGQGLRLIYYSQIVNDFQKGDIAEGYSVSREKKESFPLTVTSAQKNPTAFYLCASSTHGSLNTEAFFGQGTRLTVV.

V and J are TRBV9 and TRBJ2-1, with 7 bases lining up with TRBD1. In germline, CDR1 is SGDLS, CDR2 YYNGEE. The CDR3 is 16 amino acids. V shed 0 bases and J 5 bases; nucleotides not matched to a gene: 8. This CDR3 is CASSVGRITGDNEQFF. The CDR3 coding sequence is TGTGCCAGCAGCGTAGGTCGAATTACAGGGGACAATGAGCAGTTCTTC.

The V gene is TRBV9, the J gene TRBJ1-2; TRBD1 agrees at 9 bases. This CDR3 is built from 14 residues. V shed 3 bases, J shed 2 bases, and the junction held 2 bases outside the gene matches. From germline, CDR1 is SGDLS and CDR2 YYNGEE. As DNA, the CDR3 is TGTGCCAGCAGCGCGGGACAGGGAAACTATGGCTACACCTTC. It encodes CASSAGQGNYGYTF.

This clonotype was counted a few times. The V gene is TRBV20-1, the J gene TRBJ2-7; TRBD2 might be the D (5 bases). The V and J ends lost 0 bases and 2 bases respectively, with 14 bases between them. Germline-derived CDR1 and CDR2 are DFQATT and SNEGSKA (reference sequence). The CDR3 runs to 15 residues. CDR3 bases: TGCAGTGCTAGAGATCCCCTAGCTGATGCCTACGAGCAGTACTTC. Encoded protein: CSARDPLADAYEQYF.

The table lists this clonotype with a few counts. The gene calls are TRBV30 and TRBJ2-7, with unresolved D. Germline lookup yields CDR1 GTSNPN and CDR2 SVGIG (reference sequence). The CDR3 loop spans 13 amino acids. The V end lost 0 bases, the J end lost 0 bases, and 6 bases lay between the germline ends. The CDR3 nucleotides read TGTGCCTGGAGTGTGGGTTACTCCTACGAGCAGTACTTC. It is translated as CAWSVGYSYEQYF.

The chain combines TRBV11-2 with TRBJ2-1; D is possibly TRBD2 (5 bases). Germline V gene data show CDR1 as SGHAT and CDR2 as FQNNGV. The CDR3 length is 11 residues. V lost 6 bases and J lost 9, with 9 bases in between. CDR3 loop: CASRNRGEQFF. CDR3 coding DNA: TGTGCCAGCAGGAACCGGGGTGAGCAGTTCTTC.

The sample holds a few counts of this clonotype. This chain joins TRBV2 and TRBJ2-7; D is perhaps TRBD1 or TRBD2 (6 bases each). The germline V and J ends were trimmed by 7 bases and 0 bases, with 10 bases remaining between them. CDR1 and CDR2 from the germline V gene are SNHLY and FYNNEI. CDR3 size: 13 residues. The CDR3 sequence is CASNWGASYEQYF. CDR3 nucleotides: TGTGCCAGCAATTGGGGGGCCTCCTACGAGCAGTACTTC.

The chain is built from TRBV12-3 or TRBV12-4 and TRBJ2-2; tentative D call: TRBD1 (5 bases). This CDR3 is 14 amino acids long. Trimming shortened V by 3 bases and J by 1 base, and 6 bases separated the two germline ends. The CDR3 nucleotides are TGTGCCAGCAGTTTCCAGGGGAACACCGGGGAGCTGTTTTTT. Translated: CASSFQGNTGELFF.

The chain is built from TRBV11-2 and TRBJ2-5; weak D call: TRBD1 (5 bases). The V and J ends lost 5 bases and 0 bases respectively, with 19 bases between them. There are 17 residues in the CDR3. Germline V gene lookup returns CDR1 SGHAT and CDR2 FQNNGV. CDR3 in DNA: TGTGCCAGCAGCCATCAAACGACAGCAACCTACCAAGAGACCCAGTACTTC. Translating it yields CASSHQTTATYQETQYF.

This clonotype occurred a few times. This rearrangement joins TRBV6-1 to TRBJ2-2; TRBD1 matches 8 bases. This CDR3 region has 15 residues. Germline lookup yields CDR1 MNHNS and CDR2 SASEGT. Trimming removed 8 bases from V and 7 bases from J; junction bases left unmatched: 12. In DNA, the CDR3 is TGTGCCAGCCACGAAGGACAGGGTTTTGGCGGGGAGCTGTTTTTT. Its translation: CASHEGQGFGGELFF.

This clonotype was picked up a small number of times. The V gene is TRBV14, the J gene TRBJ2-3; 7 bases are shared with TRBD2. Germline V gene lookup returns CDR1 SGHDN and CDR2 FVKESK. Germline trimming cut 0 bases from V and 2 bases from J; bases unmatched to any gene: 5. The CDR3 consists of 16 residues. In nucleotides, the CDR3 is TGTGCCAGCAGCCAAGACTTCGCGGGGGTCACAGATACGCAGTATTTT. It is translated as CASSQDFAGVTDTQYF.

The table lists this clonotype with a few counts. The chain carries TRBV20-1 and TRBJ2-3, with D unclear. The ends were cut back, 3 bases at V and 4 bases at J, with 20 bases in the middle. Germline CDR1 is DFQATT and CDR2 is SNEGSKA (reference sequence). The CDR3 has 16 amino acids. CDR3 residues: CSASGSGAVYADTQYF. CDR3 DNA sequence: TGCAGTGCTAGTGGGTCAGGCGCTGTATATGCAGATACGCAGTATTTT.

V is TRBV4-3 and J is TRBJ2-7; D remains ambiguous. CDR1 and CDR2 from the germline V gene are LGHNA and YSLEER. The CDR3 runs to 15 residues. Deletions cut 1 base from V and 4 bases from J, with 14 bases between. The CDR3 region is CASSQGDTIYYEQYF. The CDR3, as DNA: TGCGCCAGCAGCCAAGGGGATACCATCTATTACGAGCAGTACTTC.

This clonotype was seen a few times. The chain uses TRBV11-2 and TRBJ2-7; 7 positions match TRBD1. With 5 bases clipped from V and 6 bases from J, the junction kept 7 bases outside the gene matches. This CDR3 has 13 amino acids. CDR1 is SGHAT and CDR2 is FQNNGV in the germline V gene. The CDR3 here is CASSPNAGGEQYF. The CDR3 region has the DNA TGTGCCAGCAGCCCCAACGCAGGGGGCGAGCAGTACTTC.

This clonotype came up many times. The chain recombines TRBV4-3 with TRBJ2-7; D gene ambiguous. Per the germline V gene, CDR1 is LGHNA and CDR2 is YSLEER. CDR3 length: 15 residues. V was cut by 3 bases and J by 4 bases, with 16 bases left in between. CDR3 sequence reads: CASSQGIFEGYEQYF. Written as DNA, the CDR3 is TGCGCCAGCAGCCAGGGTATATTTGAAGGGTACGAGCAGTACTTC.

This clonotype appeared many times. The CDR3 DNA follows: TGTGCCACCAGCACGTCACAGAAAAACACTGAAGCTTTCTTT. Translation gives CATSTSQKNTEAFF. V and J are TRBV24-1 and TRBJ1-1; D is undetermined. V lost 7 bases to trimming and J lost 2 bases, with 13 bases between them. The CDR3 is 14 amino acids. Germline V lookup: CDR1 KGHDR, CDR2 SFDVKD.

The sample holds a few counts of this clonotype. This chain connects TRBV3-1 to TRBJ1-2, with D hard to call. The V and J ends lost 2 bases and 8 bases respectively, with 12 bases between them. The CDR3 totals 13 residues. CDR1 and CDR2 from the germline V gene are LGHDT and YNNKEL (reference sequence). In DNA form, the CDR3 reads TGTGCCAGCAGCCAAAAGAACAGAATAGGCTACACCTTC. This codes for CASSQKNRIGYTF.

This clonotype was counted many times. DNA of the CDR3: TGTGCCAGCAGCCTACTAGCGGGAGGGCCGACAGATACGCAGTATTTT. Translation gives CASSLLAGGPTDTQYF. The rearrangement joins TRBV7-8 to TRBJ2-3; 13 bases align to TRBD2. This CDR3 has 16 amino acids. Germline V gene lookup returns CDR1 SGHVS and CDR2 FQNEAQ. J lost 3 bases, V lost 5 bases, and 5 bases had no gene match.